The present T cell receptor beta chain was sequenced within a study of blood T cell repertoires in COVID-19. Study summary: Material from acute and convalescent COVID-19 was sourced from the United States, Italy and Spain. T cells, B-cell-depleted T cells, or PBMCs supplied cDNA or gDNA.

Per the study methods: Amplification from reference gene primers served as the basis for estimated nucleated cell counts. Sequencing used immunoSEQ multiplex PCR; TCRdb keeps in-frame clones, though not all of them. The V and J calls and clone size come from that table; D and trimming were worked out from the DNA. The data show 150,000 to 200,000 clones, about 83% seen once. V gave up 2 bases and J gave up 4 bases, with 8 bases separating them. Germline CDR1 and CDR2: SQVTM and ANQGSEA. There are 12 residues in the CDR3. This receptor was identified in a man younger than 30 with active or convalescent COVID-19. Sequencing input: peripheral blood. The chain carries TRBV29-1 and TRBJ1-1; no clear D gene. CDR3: CSVETGFTEAFF. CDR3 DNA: TGCAGCGTTGAAACGGGTTTCACTGAAGCTTTCTTT. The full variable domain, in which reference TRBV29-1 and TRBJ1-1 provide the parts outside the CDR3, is SAVISQKPSRDICQRGTSLTIQCQVDSQVTMMFWYRQQPGQSLTLIATANQGSEATYESGFVIDKFPISRPNLTFSTLTVSNMSPEDSSIYLCSVETGFTEAFFGQGTRLTVV.